This T cell receptor beta chain was profiled in a study of TIL therapy for anti-PD-1-resistant metastatic lung cancer. Study overall: Tumor harvest preceded PD-1/PD-L1 blockade, followed by nivolumab treatment. Study observations and caveats: The cohort had more treatment-naive, never-smoker and oncogene-addicted patients than typical.

This CDR3 contains 13 residues. Germline V gene lookup returns CDR1 LNHDA and CDR2 SQIVND (reference sequence). Trimming shortened V by 3 bases and J by 6 bases, and 9 bases separated the two germline ends. The libraries were made with immunoSEQ v3. Here immunoSEQ multiplex PCR was the method, and the copy in TCRdb shows in-frame clones only, minus some. The sample has some 16,000 clones; approximately 69% are singletons. Only a few counts were recorded for this clone. Its antigen is not known. Time point specified: pre-treatment sample, taken before nivolumab and TIL therapy. Enrollment ran from October 2017 to early 2020.

Sequencing used blood, obtained at baseline. The chain carries TRBV19 and TRBJ1-5; possible D gene TRBD1, 5 bases. This receptor was taken from a person between 30 and 80 years old with non-small cell lung cancer. CDR3 nucleotides: TGTGCCAGTAGTATGAGAGGGGTTCAGCCCCAGCATTTT. Translated, it gives CASSMRGVQPQHF.